This paragraph reports one T cell receptor beta chain. There are many counts of this clonotype. The antigen it binds to is not known. Per-base quality was not reported, and no clone a single base away is much larger than it. Library preparation was by multiplex PCR. Data came from an Illumina HiSeq 4000. TCR beta libraries were built with iRepertoire HTBI primers and Arm-PCR amplification of CDR3 regions. Before sequencing, the PCR products went through gel purification. The authors' analysis ran thus. Gene usage analysis of CDR3 amino acid clonotypes used the 62 TRBV and more than 13 TRBJ segments found across samples. Filtered high-quality paired reads were merged into contigs using COPE and FqMerger. BLAST was used to align contigs to IMGT TRBV, TRBD and TRBJ reference genes, and CDR3 was defined according to IMGT. Any clonotype with a frequency above 0.1% was counted as a highly expanded clone. Repertoire diversity was measured by Shannon entropy, and V-J evenness by the Gini coefficient. A clonotype was considered public if more than one individual shared it. TCRdb itself trimmed the public reads at Q25 with fastp, ran MiXCR and retained productive beta chains. Under each unique CDR3 protein, matching rows form one entry showing the most common genes and DNA. It is TCRdb's table, rather than the study itself, that gives the V and J calls and clone size. Across this sample there are about 460,000 distinct CDR3 sequences, with around a fifth seen only once. The ten largest clones represent roughly 14% of the sample.

This record belongs to a study of regulatory T cells in long-lasting Graves disease (dated by TCRdb to about 2021). Describing the broader study: Persistent Graves' disease was defined as antithyroid drug treatment for over 5 years with persistently positive TSH receptor autoantibodies. A total of about 33 samples underwent TCR sequencing, from roughly 13 patients with persistent Graves' disease and approximately 20 patients with newly diagnosed Graves' disease. Persistent Graves' disease patients in the clinical cohort had taken antithyroid drugs for roughly ten years on average. Patients with persistent Graves' disease were compared with patients with newly diagnosed Graves' disease using TCR sequencing and RNA sequencing of peripheral blood. The study was conducted in China and was registered as a clinical trial. Results and caveats for the whole study, not just this receptor: Compared with newly diagnosed patients, patients with persistent Graves' disease had lower TCR Shannon entropy and fewer highly expanded clones, which suggests clonal expansion. Persistent patients shared more public clonotypes among themselves (around 2,500) than newly diagnosed patients did (more than 950). Sequencing and analysis were limited to the TCR beta chain. The study examined only peripheral blood because the primary lesion, thyroid tissue, could not be accessed. Preferential use of TRBV28, TRBJ1-2 and TRBJ2-5 was observed in persistent disease, whereas TRBV20-1 and TRBJ2-1 were favored in newly diagnosed disease. The authors acknowledged the small sample size as a limitation that may reduce accuracy.

Taken from the germline V gene (reference sequence), the CDR1 and CDR2 loops are LNHDA and SQIVND. The CDR3 runs 16 amino acids, cysteine and phenylalanine included. Only the CDR3 region is kept as DNA, spanning 48 bases read in frame from base 1. Trimming takes 6 bases off V and 5 bases off J; junction bases not matched to a gene: 15. The sample's time point label is to be understood as: persistent/refractory GD, antithyroid drugs over 5 years with positive TRAb. For both TCR sequencing and RNA sequencing, RNA was extracted from PBMCs in TRIzol. Graves' disease was diagnosed according to American Thyroid Association guidelines. Patients for the study were recruited at an endocrinology department in Xi'an, China. Each patient gave approximately 8.8 milliliters of peripheral blood, collected in an EDTA anticoagulant tube. Ficoll Paque Plus density gradient separation was used to isolate PBMCs, and no further T cell sorting was performed. An Agilent 2100 Bioanalyzer and agarose gel were used to check RNA quality, while a NanoDrop 2000 measured RNA concentration.

The clonotype was recovered from a female donor with Graves disease. The material was peripheral blood mononuclear cells (PBMCs), obtained when the disease was refractory, from a patient treated with antithyroid drugs. Rearrangement joined TRBV19 to TRBJ1-1; a stretch of 7 junction bases matches TRBD1. The CDR3 region has the sequence CASRGWVRQGGTEAFF. The DNA is TGTGCCAGTAGGGGGTGGGTGAGACAGGGTGGAACTGAAGCTTTCTTT.